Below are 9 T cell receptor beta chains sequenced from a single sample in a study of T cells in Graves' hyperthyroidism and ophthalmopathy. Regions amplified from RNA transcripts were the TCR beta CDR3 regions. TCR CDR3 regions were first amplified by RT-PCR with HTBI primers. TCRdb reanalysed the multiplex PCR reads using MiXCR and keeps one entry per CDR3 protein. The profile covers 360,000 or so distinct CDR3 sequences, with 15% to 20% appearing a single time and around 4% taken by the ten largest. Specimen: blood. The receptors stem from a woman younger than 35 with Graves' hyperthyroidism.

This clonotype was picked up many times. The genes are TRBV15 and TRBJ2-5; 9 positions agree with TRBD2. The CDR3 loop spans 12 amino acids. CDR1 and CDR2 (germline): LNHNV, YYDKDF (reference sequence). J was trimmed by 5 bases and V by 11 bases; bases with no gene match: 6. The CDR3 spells CASGLARETQYF. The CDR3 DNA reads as TGTGCCTCTGGACTAGCGAGGGAGACCCAGTACTTC. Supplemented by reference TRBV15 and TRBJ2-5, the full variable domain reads DAMVIQNPRYQVTQFGKPVTLSCSQTLNHNVMYWYQQKSSQAPKLLFHYYDKDFNNEADTPDNFQSRRPNTSFCFLDIRSPGLGDTAMYLCASGLARETQYFGPGTRLLVL.

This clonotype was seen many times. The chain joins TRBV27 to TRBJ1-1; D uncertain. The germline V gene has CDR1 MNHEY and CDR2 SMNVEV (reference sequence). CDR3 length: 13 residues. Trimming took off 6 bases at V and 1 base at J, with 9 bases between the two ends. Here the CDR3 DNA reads TGTGCCAGCAGCAAACTGGGGAACACTGAAGCTTTCTTT. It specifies CASSKLGNTEAFF.

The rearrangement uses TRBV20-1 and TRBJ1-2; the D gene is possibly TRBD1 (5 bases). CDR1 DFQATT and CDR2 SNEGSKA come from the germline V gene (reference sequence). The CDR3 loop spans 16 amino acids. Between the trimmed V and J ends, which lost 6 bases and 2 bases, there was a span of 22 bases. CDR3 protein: CSADTRGSRGNYGYTF. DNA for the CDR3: TGCAGTGCGGATACGCGGGGCTCAAGAGGCAACTATGGCTACACCTTC.

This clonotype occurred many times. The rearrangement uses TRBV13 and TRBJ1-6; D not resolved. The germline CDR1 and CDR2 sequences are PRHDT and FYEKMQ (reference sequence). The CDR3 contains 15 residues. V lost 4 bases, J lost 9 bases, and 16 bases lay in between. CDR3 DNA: TGTGCCAGCAGCTCGCCGGGCCCAGGCGGTTCACCCCTCCACTTT. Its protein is CASSSPGPGGSPLHF.

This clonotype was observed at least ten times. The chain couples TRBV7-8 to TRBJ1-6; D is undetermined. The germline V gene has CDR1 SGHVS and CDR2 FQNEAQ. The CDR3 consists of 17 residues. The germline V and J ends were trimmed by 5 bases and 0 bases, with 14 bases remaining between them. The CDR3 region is CASSKRVESSYNSPLHF. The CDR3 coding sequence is TGTGCCAGCAGCAAGAGGGTGGAGAGCTCCTATAATTCACCCCTCCACTTT.

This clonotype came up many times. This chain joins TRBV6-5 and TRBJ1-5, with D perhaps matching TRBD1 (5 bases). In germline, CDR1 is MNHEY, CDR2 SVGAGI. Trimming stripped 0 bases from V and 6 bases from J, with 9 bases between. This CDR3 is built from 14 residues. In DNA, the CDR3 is TGTGCCAGCAGTTACTCCAGGGTAACTCAGCCCCAGCATTTT. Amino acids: CASSYSRVTQPQHF.

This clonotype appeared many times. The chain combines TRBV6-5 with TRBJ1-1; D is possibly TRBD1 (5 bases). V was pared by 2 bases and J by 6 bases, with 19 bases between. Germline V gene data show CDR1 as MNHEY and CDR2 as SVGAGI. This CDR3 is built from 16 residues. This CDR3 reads CASSYRREGWGAEAFF. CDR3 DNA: TGTGCCAGCAGTTACCGGAGAGAGGGTTGGGGCGCTGAAGCTTTCTTT.

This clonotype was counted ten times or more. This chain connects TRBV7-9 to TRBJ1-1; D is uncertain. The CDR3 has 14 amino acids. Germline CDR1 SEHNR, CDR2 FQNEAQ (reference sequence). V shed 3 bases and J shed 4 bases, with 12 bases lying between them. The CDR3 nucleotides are TGTGCCAGCAGCTTCTTGTTAGGCGGCACTGAAGCTTTCTTT. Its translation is CASSFLLGGTEAFF.

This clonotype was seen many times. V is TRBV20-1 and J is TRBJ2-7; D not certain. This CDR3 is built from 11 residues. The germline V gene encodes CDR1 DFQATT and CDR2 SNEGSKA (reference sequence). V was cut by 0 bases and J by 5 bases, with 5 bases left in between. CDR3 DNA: TGCAGTGCTAGAGATGAGGACGAGCAGTACTTC. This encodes CSARDEDEQYF.